The 26 T cell receptor beta chains in this list originate from one sample, sequenced in a study of metastatic and nonmetastatic thyroid tumors. With MiXCR, TCRdb called clones anew from the PCR reads. The sample consists of more than 40,000 clones, approximately 4.1% of them appearing once. Prior to thyroid surgery, none of the patients had received any treatment. The sample was blood. The origin of the receptors is a female donor with papillary thyroid cancer or a benign thyroid nodule (not recorded which). Some clones in this sample may be carry-over from other donors' samples.

This clone is judged medium-sized. The chain uses TRBV6-2 or TRBV6-3 and TRBJ2-1, with 7 nucleotides matching TRBD1. Germline CDR1 reads MNHEY; CDR2 reads SVGEGT. V lost 2 bases, J lost 5 bases, and 6 bases stayed unmatched. This CDR3 comprises 15 residues. The CDR3 protein is CASSYQGTANNEQFF. CDR3 in DNA: TGTGCCAGCAGTTACCAAGGGACAGCGAACAATGAGCAGTTCTTC.

This clone was found many times. The sample holds other DNA sequences that translate to the same CDR3. The chain combines TRBV5-1 with TRBJ2-1; 9 bases are shared with TRBD2. This CDR3 region has 17 residues. With V trimmed by 0 bases and J by 4 bases, 8 bases remained unmatched. The germline gives CDR1 SGHRS, CDR2 YFSETQ. CDR3 sequence reads: CASSLAVAGAVYNEQFF. The CDR3 DNA is TGCGCCAGCAGCTTGGCCGTAGCGGGAGCCGTTTACAATGAGCAGTTCTTC.

This clone occurred many times. This chain links TRBV7-9 with TRBJ1-1; maybe TRBD1 (6 bases). V lost 5 bases and J 1 base, leaving 8 bases between the germline ends. There are 13 residues in the CDR3. Germline V gene lookup returns CDR1 SEHNR and CDR2 FQNEAQ (reference sequence). The CDR3 DNA is TGTGCCAGCAGCCTACAGGGGAACACTGAAGCTTTCTTT. Translating it yields CASSLQGNTEAFF. The variable domain in full, completed from reference TRBV7-9 and TRBJ1-1, reads DTGVSQNPRHKITKRGQNVTFRCDPISEHNRLYWYRQTLGQGPEFLTYFQNEAQLEKSRLLSDRFSAERPKGSFSTLEIQRTEQGDSAMYLCASSLQGNTEAFFGQGTRLTVV.

This clone was detected a few times. The chain joins TRBV20-1 to TRBJ1-1, with TRBD1 as a possible D gene (5 bases). Germline values: CDR1 DFQATT, CDR2 SNEGSKA (reference sequence). V was shortened by 0 bases and J by 3 bases, with 8 bases between the two germline ends. The CDR3 consists of 13 residues. Written as DNA, the CDR3 is TGCAGTGCTAGAGAAACAGGAGACACTGAAGCTTTCTTT. Translation: CSARETGDTEAFF.

This clone was recorded a few times. The J gene is TRBJ2-7, the V gene TRBV28, with 9 bases lining up with TRBD1. CDR1 is MDHEN and CDR2 is SYDVKM in the germline V gene. CDR3 length: 16 amino acids. The ends lost 5 bases at V and 2 bases at J; junction bases unmatched: 10. In DNA, the CDR3 is TGTGCCAGCAGTCCATCCCGACAGGGGGTAACCTACGAGCAGTACTTC. It yields the protein CASSPSRQGVTYEQYF.

This clone was counted at least ten times. The rearrangement uses TRBV30 and TRBJ2-2; D uncertain. Germline V gene lookup returns CDR1 GTSNPN and CDR2 SVGIG (reference sequence). V lost 0 bases and J 2 bases, leaving 10 bases between the germline ends. This CDR3 comprises 15 residues. The CDR3 coding sequence is TGTGCCTGGAGTGTTGGTCACCTAAACACCGGGGAGCTGTTTTTT. Translation gives CAWSVGHLNTGELFF.

The CDR3 protein is CASSPPAGTANTEAFF. The CDR3 region has the DNA TGTGCCAGCTCACCACCAGCCGGGACAGCGAACACTGAAGCTTTCTTT. This chain connects TRBV18 to TRBJ1-1, with 7 bases that match TRBD1. The CDR3 extends over 16 amino acids. V was pared by 0 bases and J by 1 base, with 5 bases of the junction left unmatched. Per the germline V gene, CDR1 is KGHSH and CDR2 is LQKENI.

To note about this clone: Mismatch with germline at one junction end may stem from a read error. DNA of the CDR3: TGTGCCAACAGTGGTGGACTGGACACAGATACGCAGTATTTT. Amino acid sequence: CANSGGLDTDTQYF. V and J are TRBV6-2 or TRBV6-3 and TRBJ2-3, with a weak D call TRBD2 (5 bases). Per germline, CDR1 MNHEY and CDR2 SVGEGT. The CDR3 is 14 residues long.

This clone was recorded a few times. The chain combines TRBV7-9 with TRBJ2-7; tentatively, D is TRBD2 (7 bases). Germline V gene data show CDR1 as SEHNR and CDR2 as FQNEAQ (reference sequence). Trimming removed 2 bases at V and 6 bases at J, with 20 bases between. The CDR3 runs 16 residues. The CDR3 here is CASSLMAFGGHGEQYF. The CDR3 DNA reads as TGTGCCAGCAGCTTAATGGCTTTCGGGGGGCATGGCGAGCAGTACTTC.

This clone was recorded at least ten times. The J gene is TRBJ2-1, the V gene TRBV5-1; 8 bases match TRBD1. V shed 0 bases, J shed 3 bases, and the junction held 2 bases outside the gene matches. This CDR3 spans 15 amino acids. In germline, CDR1 is SGHRS, CDR2 YFSETQ. CDR3 amino acids: CASSLGDRIYNEQFF. The CDR3 DNA follows: TGCGCCAGCAGCTTGGGGGACAGGATCTACAATGAGCAGTTCTTC.

This clone turned up a few times. A much larger clone sits a single nucleotide away, making a read error possible. The V call is TRBV5-6, the J call TRBJ2-3; D unclear. The CDR3 is made up of 14 amino acids. Germline V gives CDR1 SGHDT, CDR2 YYEEEE. The CDR3 bases are TGTGCCAGCAGATTGGGTGCTCACACAGATACGCAGTATTTT. This codes for CASRLGAHTDTQYF.

As regards this clone: A much larger clone differs by one base, so this may be a read error. Other DNA sequences in the same sample also yield this CDR3. V and J are TRBV20-1 and TRBJ1-4; D not resolved. The CDR3 has 12 amino acids. The V end was cut by 6 bases, the J end by 10 bases, with 15 bases between. Germline CDR1 reads DFQATT; CDR2 reads SNEGSKA (reference sequence). The chain's CDR3 is CSAGTAGGKLFF. CDR3 nucleotides: TGCAGTGCCGGAACCGCAGGCGGAAAACTGTTTTTT.

A word on this clone: A read error may explain this, as a much larger clone is one base away. The chain couples TRBV29-1 to TRBJ2-1; D gene unclear. This CDR3 contains 15 residues. The germline CDR1 and CDR2 sequences are SQVTM and ANQGSEA. The V end was cut by 8 bases, the J end by 1 base, with 18 bases between. The CDR3 loop is CSIGPKLLSYNEQFF. In DNA, the CDR3 is TGCAGCATTGGACCCAAACTCTTGTCCTACAATGAGCAGTTCTTC.

In this sample, this clone turned up many times. The V and J genes are TRBV11-3 and TRBJ2-4; TRBD2 matches at 8 bases. With V trimmed by 5 bases and J by 3 bases, 12 bases remained unmatched. The CDR3 sequence is 17 residues long. Germline values: CDR1 SGHNT, CDR2 YENEEA. Here the CDR3 reads CASSLWWTAGGKNIQYF. The CDR3, as DNA: TGTGCCAGCAGCCTCTGGTGGACCGCGGGAGGCAAAAACATTCAGTACTTC.

This clone was found a few times. The gene calls are TRBV12-5 and TRBJ2-2; D is possibly TRBD1 (5 bases). This CDR3 region has 18 residues. V was shortened by 3 bases and J by 4 bases, with 21 bases between the two germline ends. Looked up from germline, CDR1 is LGHNT and CDR2 is FRNRAP. CDR3 residues: CASGFAPTGTRGTGELFF. For the CDR3, the DNA is TGTGCTAGTGGTTTTGCCCCTACAGGCACCCGAGGCACCGGGGAGCTGTTTTTT.

There are a few counts of this clone. V and J are TRBV6-1 and TRBJ2-5; tentatively, D is TRBD2 (5 bases). Germline values: CDR1 MNHNS, CDR2 SASEGT. Trimming pared 6 bases from V and 5 bases from J, leaving 13 bases between. This CDR3 is built from 13 residues. This CDR3 reads CASSLGLVETQYF. The CDR3 nucleotides are TGTGCCAGCAGCCTCGGACTGGTTGAGACCCAGTACTTC.

This clone occurred a few times. A much more abundant neighbour one base away suggests this may be a read error. This chain uses TRBV5-1 with TRBJ2-1; D is possibly TRBD2 (5 bases). Germline CDR1 SGHRS, CDR2 YFSETQ. This CDR3 region has 12 residues. V was pared by 8 bases and J by 15 bases, with 21 bases between. CDR3 protein: CASSPVGRWRFF. The CDR3 DNA follows: TGCGCCAGTAGCCCGGTGGGGAGATGGAGGTTCTTC.

The chain has TRBV7-2 and TRBJ1-2, with 11 nucleotides matching TRBD1. Per the germline V gene, CDR1 is SGHTA and CDR2 is FQGNSA. The trim removed 0 bases at V and 4 bases at J, leaving 1 base unmatched. This CDR3 has 15 amino acids. The CDR3 loop reads CASSLAGTGGYGYTF. The CDR3, as DNA: TGTGCCAGCAGCTTAGCTGGGACAGGGGGCTATGGCTACACCTTC.

The CDR3 DNA reads as TGCAGCGTCCAGAGGTCGGCGTCCGCCTACAATGAGCAGTTCTTC. Amino acid sequence: CSVQRSASAYNEQFF. The chain couples TRBV29-1 to TRBJ2-1; D is uncertain. This CDR3 contains 15 residues. V was cut by 6 bases and J by 2 bases, with 17 bases left in between. Per germline, CDR1 SQVTM and CDR2 ANQGSEA.

The table lists this clone with many counts. The chain couples TRBV9 to TRBJ2-3, with D perhaps matching TRBD1 or TRBD2 (5 bases each). The CDR3 totals 15 residues. Trimming removed 1 base from V and 0 bases from J, with 9 bases in between. CDR1 is SGDLS, CDR2 YYNGEE, per germline. DNA for the CDR3: TGTGCCAGCAGCGTATGGGGGTTGAGCACAGATACGCAGTATTTT. As protein: CASSVWGLSTDTQYF.

This clone was picked up a small number of times. One end of the junction fails to match germline, which may point to a read error. The CDR3 DNA reads TGTGCCGGCAGTCTCGGGACTTGGCAGCCCCAGCATTTT. It codes for CAGSLGTWQPQHF. This chain joins TRBV6-2 or TRBV6-3 and TRBJ1-5; D perhaps matches TRBD1 (5 bases). The germline V gene has CDR1 MNHEY and CDR2 SVGEGT. This CDR3 has 13 residues.

In regard to this clone: This specimen includes other DNA sequences encoding the same CDR3. The rearrangement uses TRBV11-3 and TRBJ2-1; 11 nucleotides match TRBD2. Trimming took 4 bases from V and 10 from J; bases not matched to a gene: 12. CDR1 is SGHNT and CDR2 is YENEEA in the germline V gene. The CDR3 sequence is 16 residues long. The CDR3 loop reads CASSSRTSGSGWEQFF. CDR3 in DNA: TGTGCCAGCAGCTCCCGAACTAGCGGGAGCGGTTGGGAGCAGTTCTTC.

This clone has just a few counts. The chain has TRBV5-1 and TRBJ1-1; D remains ambiguous. Germline V CDR1 and CDR2: SGHRS, YFSETQ. The V end lost 5 bases, the J end lost 0 bases, and 8 bases lay between the germline ends. The CDR3 spans 13 residues. The chain's CDR3 is CASSDGMNTEAFF. CDR3 DNA: TGCGCCAGCAGTGATGGCATGAACACTGAAGCTTTCTTT.

This clone was detected many times. The chain recombines TRBV19 with TRBJ2-7; D perhaps matches TRBD2 (6 bases). There are 16 residues in the CDR3. The germline V gene has CDR1 LNHDA and CDR2 SQIVND (reference sequence). V was clipped by 5 bases and J by 0 bases, with 17 bases between them. The CDR3 loop is CASSRVSSGSSYEQYF. The CDR3 DNA follows: TGTGCCAGTAGTCGGGTGAGTAGCGGAAGCTCCTACGAGCAGTACTTC.

The chain is built from TRBV6-1 and TRBJ2-1, with 11 nucleotides matching TRBD1. This CDR3 comprises 16 residues. Trimming removed 8 bases from V and 8 bases from J; junction bases left unmatched: 14. The germline V gene has CDR1 MNHNS and CDR2 SASEGT. This CDR3 reads CASSSMGQGVKDEQFF. The CDR3 DNA sequence: TGTGCCAGCTCATCTATGGGACAGGGGGTAAAGGATGAGCAGTTCTTC.

The CDR3 spells CASRDGPDSKSTLHF. The CDR3, as DNA: TGTGCCAGCAGGGATGGGCCGGACAGTAAATCAACCCTCCACTTT. The genes are TRBV6-4 and TRBJ1-6; D perhaps matches TRBD1 (6 bases). This CDR3 contains 15 residues. Germline V lookup: CDR1 MRHNA, CDR2 SNTAGT. Trimming cost V 6 bases and J 14 bases, with 23 bases left between them.